This record concerns one TCR beta chain sequence. The target of this receptor is not known. Qualities for individual bases were not recorded, and no much larger clone is one base off. Separate from the approximately 690-subject first cohort, the validation cohort of 95 to 150 subjects was the group to which the donors belonged. This sample was taken from a study of cytomegalovirus exposure and HLA in healthy donors (dated by TCRdb to about 2017). In terms of the full investigation: According to a later analysis, one platform produced both the 120 validation repertoires and the 620 or so repertoires of the first cohort. The aim of the study was to test whether cataloging public T cell receptors could identify signatures of past pathogen exposure. Along with the approximately 700-subject first cohort, a separate validation cohort of over 90 different subjects was used. To predict cytomegalovirus infection status, the study combined high-throughput TCR immunosequencing, statistical association of individual TCRs with disease status, and machine learning.

Libraries were made using the immunoSEQ multiplex PCR assay. In the source study's methods: A statistical classification framework was built to diagnose cytomegalovirus status from the catalog of TCR beta chain sequences. In its TCRdb copy, this immuneACCESS table keeps in-frame sequences only and misses some clones. Where compared with another copy, unresolved V genes explain less than half of these, and the others have no known cause. The DNA gave D and trimming, while V, J and clone size come from that table. The sample table holds tens of thousands of clones, of which about 95% were seen once. Around 1% of the sample comes from the top ten. The full study reports these points: In vitro tests confirmed that a few of the cytomegalovirus-associated TCR beta chains recognize cytomegalovirus antigens. A later analysis found that TCRs clustered in the first cohort also tended to co-occur in the roughly 120 validation repertoires, with 94% of cluster scores above 0. The study gave a list of more than 150 TCR beta chains associated with cytomegalovirus. The authors suggested that the approach could potentially be extended to other disease states and immunological phenotypes. While some public TCRs were present in many individuals, most TCR sequences turned up only very rarely across donors. Cytomegalovirus status was reported to be diagnosed by the classifier with high specificity and sensitivity in both the original and validation cohorts. A later analysis had no HLA typing for the validation cohort, so co-occurrence there was scored across all 120 or so repertoires.

V is cut back by 1 base and J by 2 bases, with 7 bases in the junction unmatched. Taken from the germline V gene, the CDR1 and CDR2 loops are SGHAT and FQNNGV. From cysteine to phenylalanine, the CDR3 is 16 amino acids long. Left in the record is the CDR3 DNA by itself, 48 bases read in frame from the first base. Here the chain combines TRBV11-2 and TRBJ2-7, with TRBD2 matching 8 junction bases. Material for sequencing was PBMCs. The source is a woman between 18 and 30 years old in good health and CMV-seronegative. DNA sequence: TGTGCCAGCAGCTTAGCGGGGGGGGCACCCACCTACGAGCAGTACTTC. This codes for CASSLAGGAPTYEQYF.